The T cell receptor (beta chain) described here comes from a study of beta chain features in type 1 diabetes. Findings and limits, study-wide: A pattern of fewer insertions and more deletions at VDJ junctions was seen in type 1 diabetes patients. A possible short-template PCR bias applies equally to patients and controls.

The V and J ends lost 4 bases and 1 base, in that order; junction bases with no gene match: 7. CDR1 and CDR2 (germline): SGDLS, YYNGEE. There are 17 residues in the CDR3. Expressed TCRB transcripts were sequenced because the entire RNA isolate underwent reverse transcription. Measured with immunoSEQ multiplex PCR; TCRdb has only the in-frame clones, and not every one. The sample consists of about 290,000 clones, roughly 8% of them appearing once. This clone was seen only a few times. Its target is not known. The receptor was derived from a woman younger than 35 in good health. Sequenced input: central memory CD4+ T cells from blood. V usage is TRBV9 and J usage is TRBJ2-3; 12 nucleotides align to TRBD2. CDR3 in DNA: TGTGCCAGCAGCCCCCGGACTAGCGGGGCCCGCACAGATACGCAGTATTTT. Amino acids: CASSPRTSGARTDTQYF. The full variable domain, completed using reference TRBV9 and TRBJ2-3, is DSGVTQTPKHLITATGQRVTLRCSPRSGDLSVYWYQQSLDQGLQFLIQYYNGEERAKGNILERFSAQQFPDLHSELNLSSLELGDSALYFCASSPRTSGARTDTQYFGPGTRLTVL.